Shown below are 28 T cell receptor beta chains from a single sample sequenced in a study of blood T cell repertoires in COVID-19. Sequencing used immunoSEQ multiplex PCR; TCRdb keeps in-frame clones, though not all of them. The sample contains under 120,000 clones, 80% to 90% of which appear only once. Sequenced input: peripheral blood. All receptors come from a human donor in a cohort sampled during active COVID-19.

This clone was detected only once. This chain links TRBV28 with TRBJ1-3, with D unclear. V shed 1 base and J shed 0 bases, with 13 bases lying between them. The V gene's germline CDR1 is MDHEN and CDR2 SYDVKM. The CDR3 consists of 17 residues. The DNA for the CDR3 is TGTGCCAGCAGTTTATTCGTCCGGGTTGTCTCTGGAAACACCATATATTTT. Residues: CASSLFVRVVSGNTIYF.

CDR3 sequence: CASSIIGLQKEQFF. CDR3 DNA: TGTGCCAGTAGTATAATTGGACTCCAAAAAGAGCAGTTCTTC. The genes are TRBV19 and TRBJ2-1; possible D gene TRBD2, 5 bases. The CDR3 has 14 amino acids. V was cut by 2 bases and J by 10 bases, with 15 bases left in between. Germline V lookup: CDR1 LNHDA, CDR2 SQIVND (reference sequence).

V and J are TRBV15 and TRBJ1-4; 7 bases are a match to TRBD1. Looked up from germline, CDR1 is LNHNV and CDR2 is YYDKDF (reference sequence). Trimming cost V 5 bases and J 8 bases; bases outside gene matches: 11. CDR3 length: 15 amino acids. As DNA, the CDR3 is TGTGCCACCAGCGGAAATGACAGGGATTACGAAAAACTGTTTTTT. Translating gives CATSGNDRDYEKLFF.

The chain couples TRBV6-5 to TRBJ1-1; D unresolved. The V gene's germline CDR1 is MNHEY and CDR2 SVGAGI. The V end lost 2 bases, the J end lost 6 bases, and 7 bases lay between the germline ends. The CDR3 contains 12 residues. CDR3 region: CASSYGGAEAFF. The DNA for the CDR3 is TGTGCCAGCAGTTACGGAGGTGCTGAAGCTTTCTTT.

This chain uses TRBV7-2 with TRBJ2-7; 8 bases fit TRBD1. Germline CDR1 SGHTA, CDR2 FQGNSA. The CDR3 spans 14 residues. The trim removed 6 bases at V and 6 bases at J, leaving 10 bases unmatched. CDR3 residues: CASSSRDRTGEQYF. The CDR3 DNA is TGTGCCAGCAGTTCCCGGGACAGGACGGGCGAGCAGTACTTC.

This clone came up once. This chain links TRBV24-1 with TRBJ2-1; TRBD1 matches at 7 bases. J was trimmed by 8 bases and V by 2 bases; bases with no gene match: 8. The CDR3 length is 15 residues. The V gene's germline CDR1 is KGHDR and CDR2 SFDVKD. This chain's CDR3 is CATSDWGDRVHEQFF. In DNA, the CDR3 is TGTGCCACCAGTGATTGGGGAGACAGGGTCCATGAGCAGTTCTTC.

This rearrangement joins TRBV7-3 to TRBJ2-3, with D possibly TRBD1 on 6 matching bases. The CDR3 is 15 residues long. Germline assignment: CDR1 SGHTA and CDR2 FQGTGA. V dropped 3 bases and J dropped 6 bases, with 16 bases sitting between them. CDR3 residues: CASSLGPTGLDTQYF. CDR3 sequence (DNA): TGTGCCAGCAGCTTGGGGCCCACAGGGTTGGATACGCAGTATTTT.

The V call is TRBV5-6, the J call TRBJ2-4; 10 positions match TRBD1. The CDR3 sequence is 15 residues long. V shed 1 base and J 8 bases; nucleotides not matched to a gene: 6. Germline V lookup: CDR1 SGHDT, CDR2 YYEEEE. The chain's CDR3 is CASSLWGTGADIQYF. The CDR3 DNA sequence: TGTGCCAGCAGCTTGTGGGGGACAGGGGCGGACATTCAGTACTTC.

The rearrangement links TRBV11-2 to TRBJ1-1; possibly TRBD1 for D (5 bases). V was trimmed by 1 base and J by 4 bases, leaving 7 bases between them. The CDR3 has 13 residues. Germline CDR1 is SGHAT and CDR2 is FQNNGV. The CDR3: CASSLGGRTEAFF. CDR3 nucleotide sequence: TGTGCCAGCAGCTTAGGGGGCCGCACTGAAGCTTTCTTT. The full variable domain, with the rest looked up from reference TRBV11-2 and TRBJ1-1, is EAGVAQSPRYKIIEKRQSVAFWCNPISGHATLYWYQQILGQGPKLLIQFQNNGVVDDSQLPKDRFSAERLKGVDSTLKIQPAKLEDSAVYLCASSLGGRTEAFFGQGTRLTVV.

About this clone itself: The junction differs from germline at one of its ends, possibly a read error. The gene calls are TRBV7-8 and TRBJ1-3; D is uncertain. The CDR3 is 12 amino acids. CDR1 is SGHVS, CDR2 FQNEAQ, per germline. The CDR3 DNA reads as TGCGGAGGCGGATCCTCTGGAAACACCATATATTTT. It translates to CGGGSSGNTIYF.

V gene TRBV5-8 combines with J gene TRBJ2-6; D gene ambiguous. The CDR3 is 15 residues long. Trimming removed 5 bases at V and 0 bases at J, with 9 bases between. Germline lookup yields CDR1 SGHTS and CDR2 YDEGEE. Here the CDR3 DNA reads TGTGCCAGCAGGGCAGGTTCCTCTGGGGCCAACGTCCTGACTTTC. Translating gives CASRAGSSGANVLTF.

The chain couples TRBV5-8 to TRBJ1-1; D is uncertain. The germline V gene encodes CDR1 SGHTS and CDR2 YDEGEE. Deletions cut 4 bases from V and 8 bases from J, with 12 bases between. This CDR3 has 12 amino acids. In DNA form, the CDR3 reads TGTGCCAGCAGCCATCGGGTACGGGAAGCTTTCTTT. This translates into CASSHRVREAFF.

This clone was recorded a few times. J is TRBJ2-1 and V is TRBV7-8, with D possibly being TRBD2 (5 bases). The germline V and J ends were trimmed by 4 bases and 2 bases, with 9 bases remaining between them. The germline V gene encodes CDR1 SGHVS and CDR2 FQNEAQ. The CDR3 is made up of 14 amino acids. CDR3 residues: CASSSDWTYNEQFF. CDR3 DNA: TGTGCCAGCAGCTCGGACTGGACCTACAATGAGCAGTTCTTC.

The chain employs TRBV28 and TRBJ2-7, with D possibly being TRBD2 (6 bases). The V end lost 7 bases, the J end lost 4 bases, and 23 bases lay between the germline ends. Germline V gene sequence: CDR1 MDHEN, CDR2 SYDVKM. The CDR3 sequence is 16 residues long. The chain's CDR3 is CASTSPLGRTSYEQYF. CDR3 in DNA: TGTGCCAGCACCTCACCCCTCGGGAGAACCTCTTACGAGCAGTACTTC.

The rearrangement links TRBV6-2 or TRBV6-3 to TRBJ2-5, with TRBD2 matching over 13 bases. The trim removed 5 bases at V and 4 bases at J, leaving 4 bases unmatched. The CDR3 contains 15 residues. CDR1 MNHEY and CDR2 SVGEGT come from the germline V gene. The CDR3 region has the DNA TGTGCCAGCAGTCCCCGGACTAGCGGGGGAGAGACCCAGTACTTC. Translated, it gives CASSPRTSGGETQYF.

This clone was seen a handful of times. The chain couples TRBV7-2 to TRBJ2-3; 7 bases agree with TRBD2. The CDR3 is made up of 17 amino acids. Trimming removed 4 bases from V and 1 base from J; junction bases left unmatched: 11. Germline CDR1 reads SGHTA; CDR2 reads FQGNSA. This CDR3 is CASSSRGLVAGTDTQYF. The CDR3 nucleotides are TGTGCCAGCAGCTCACGTGGACTAGTGGCGGGCACAGATACGCAGTATTTT.

V usage is TRBV4-3 and J usage is TRBJ1-1, with TRBD1 matching over 7 bases. Germline V CDR1 and CDR2: LGHNA, YSLEER. The CDR3 length is 13 residues. The ends lost 8 bases at V and 5 bases at J; junction bases unmatched: 8. The CDR3 loop is CASGSTGITEAFF. In DNA form, the CDR3 reads TGCGCCAGCGGCTCGACAGGGATTACTGAAGCTTTCTTT.

This chain links TRBV7-2 with TRBJ2-1, with 11 positions matching TRBD1. The trim removed 5 bases at V and 8 bases at J, leaving 5 bases unmatched. Per germline, CDR1 SGHTA and CDR2 FQGNSA. The CDR3 is 14 amino acids. CDR3 nucleotide sequence: TGTGCCAGCAGCACCAGGACAGGGGGCGATGAGCAGTTCTTC. It translates to CASSTRTGGDEQFF.

V is TRBV10-3 and J is TRBJ1-5; 12 positions match TRBD1. Trimming took 3 bases from V and 7 from J; bases not matched to a gene: 7. There are 16 residues in the CDR3. Looked up from germline, CDR1 is ENHRY and CDR2 is SYGVKD. The DNA of the CDR3 is TGTGCCATCAGTGACGTTGGGACAGGGGGCGAACAGCCCCAGCATTTT. Translating it yields CAISDVGTGGEQPQHF.

This chain links TRBV11-2 with TRBJ2-1; 12 nucleotides line up with TRBD2. V trimming: 2 bases; J trimming: 5 bases; junction bases outside the gene matches: 4. Germline assignment: CDR1 SGHAT and CDR2 FQNNGV. CDR3 size: 16 residues. The CDR3 sequence is CASSLPGLAGHNEQFF. DNA for the CDR3: TGTGCCAGCAGCTTACCCGGACTAGCGGGACACAATGAGCAGTTCTTC.

V gene TRBV5-1 combines with J gene TRBJ1-1; 8 bases are shared with TRBD1. CDR1 and CDR2 (germline): SGHRS, YFSETQ. The CDR3 loop spans 15 amino acids. V lost 0 bases, J lost 6 bases, and 7 bases stayed unmatched. The CDR3 DNA reads TGCGCCAGCAGCTTGGACGGGACAGGTTACGCTGAAGCTTTCTTT. It yields the protein CASSLDGTGYAEAFF.

J is TRBJ2-3 and V is TRBV12-5; D gene unclear. CDR3 length: 17 amino acids. The germline gives CDR1 LGHNT, CDR2 FRNRAP. V was pared by 6 bases and J by 6 bases, with 25 bases between. CDR3 nucleotides: TGTGCTAGTGGCCGCCCCCACAGCCTTTCCTTAGTGGATACGCAGTATTTT. It specifies CASGRPHSLSLVDTQYF.

This clone was seen a handful of times. V and J are TRBV10-3 and TRBJ1-5; perhaps TRBD1 as D (5 bases). V was shortened by 10 bases and J by 8 bases, with 18 bases between the two germline ends. The CDR3 covers 13 residues. Per germline, CDR1 ENHRY and CDR2 SYGVKD. The CDR3 is CARSGWGVEPQHF. The CDR3 DNA is TGTGCCAGGAGCGGGTGGGGGGTTGAGCCCCAGCATTTT.

The chain has TRBV30 and TRBJ2-3; 11 nucleotides agree with TRBD1. Germline values: CDR1 GTSNPN, CDR2 SVGIG (reference sequence). The CDR3 has 17 residues. Losses at the gene ends were 0 bases for V and 6 bases for J; bases not matched to a gene: 11. CDR3: CAWSVYFRDRGIDTQYF. The CDR3 DNA is TGTGCCTGGAGTGTATATTTCCGGGACAGGGGGATCGATACGCAGTATTTT.

J is TRBJ2-2 and V is TRBV11-3; D gene ambiguous. With 5 bases removed from V and 0 bases from J, the gap between germline ends came to 7 bases. This CDR3 spans 14 amino acids. Germline V gene sequence: CDR1 SGHNT, CDR2 YENEEA. The CDR3 loop is CASSRLPNTGELFF. The DNA of the CDR3 is TGTGCCAGCAGCCGACTTCCGAACACCGGGGAGCTGTTTTTT.

The rearrangement joins TRBV21-1 to TRBJ2-1; the DNA was not used to check the table's D call, TRBD2. TRBV21-1 is termed a pseudogene. CDR3 length: 14 residues. CDR3 sequence (DNA): TGTGCCAGCAGCAAAAAACGGGACTACAATGAGCAGTTCTTC. Translating it yields CASSKKRDYNEQFF.

The chain employs TRBV11-3 and TRBJ1-2; 9 nucleotides match TRBD1. Unmatched junction bases numbered 5, after V lost 4 bases and J lost 5 bases. CDR1 and CDR2 from the germline V gene are SGHNT and YENEEA. The CDR3 contains 14 residues. CDR3 bases: TGTGCCAGCAGCTCACTGACAGGGGGGTATGGCTACACCTTC. Translation: CASSSLTGGYGYTF.

The chain carries TRBV3-1 (or the pseudogene TRBV3-2) and TRBJ2-7, with D possibly TRBD1 on 6 matching bases. Between the trimmed V and J ends, which lost 0 bases and 4 bases, there was a span of 19 bases. The CDR3 is 17 residues long. CDR1 and CDR2 (germline): LGHDT, YNNKEL (reference sequence). The DNA for the CDR3 is TGTGCCAGCAGCCAAGATCCGGTTGGGATAGGGGGATACGAGCAGTACTTC. This translates into CASSQDPVGIGGYEQYF.